This TCR beta chain was recovered during a study of memory CD4+ T cells and cytomegalovirus serostatus. As for the study in general: Donors were healthy Belgian adults, fewer than ten CMV seropositive and under 30 seronegative.

This CDR3 has 12 amino acids. CDR1 and CDR2 (germline): SGHVS, FQNEAQ. With 0 bases removed from V and 4 bases from J, the gap between germline ends came to 3 bases. Study observations and caveats: CD4+ memory repertoires contained about 40% of the roughly 160 reported CMV TCRbeta sequences.

The sort gate was single viable CD3+CD4+CD8-CD45RO+ cells for memory CD4+ T cells. This clone was counted a few times. What it recognizes is unknown. The data were produced by immunoSEQ multiplex PCR, yet TCRdb's version contains in-frame clones alone and is incomplete. In the table there are tens of thousands of clones, over 60% of which are singletons. This sequence was found in an adult in good health and CMV-seronegative. The sample consisted of memory CD4+ T cells from blood. This chain joins TRBV7-8 and TRBJ1-1; the D is unclear. The CDR3 here is CASSLAVTEAFF. For the CDR3, the DNA is TGTGCCAGCAGCTTAGCGGTCACTGAAGCTTTCTTT.